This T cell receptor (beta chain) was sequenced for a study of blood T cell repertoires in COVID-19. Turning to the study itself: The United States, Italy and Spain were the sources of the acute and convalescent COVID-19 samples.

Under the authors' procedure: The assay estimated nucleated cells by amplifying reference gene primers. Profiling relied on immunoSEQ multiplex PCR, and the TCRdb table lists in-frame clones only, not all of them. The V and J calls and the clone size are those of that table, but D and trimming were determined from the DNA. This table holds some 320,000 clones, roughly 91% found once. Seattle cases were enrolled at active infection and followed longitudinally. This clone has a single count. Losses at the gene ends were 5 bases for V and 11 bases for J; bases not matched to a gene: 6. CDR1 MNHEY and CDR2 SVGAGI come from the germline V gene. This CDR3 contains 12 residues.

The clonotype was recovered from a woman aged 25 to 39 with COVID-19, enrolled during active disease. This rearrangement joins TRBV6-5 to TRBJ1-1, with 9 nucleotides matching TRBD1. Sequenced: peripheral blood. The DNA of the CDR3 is TGTGCCAGCAGTCTCGATGGGACAGGGGCTTTCTTT. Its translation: CASSLDGTGAFF.